The 6 T cell receptor beta chains below come from one sample, sequenced in a study of blood T cell repertoires in COVID-19 (TCRdb year 2020). The library was generated by the immunoSEQ multiplex PCR assay. The source is immuneACCESS, and TCRdb retained only in-frame sequences with V and J called. Part of the clones is not carried over; for the studies checked, unresolved V genes explain less than half of this, and the remainder is unexplained. This sample holds approximately 90,000 clones; approximately 80% were observed only once. The ten largest account for 6.3% of the sample. The sequenced material came from peripheral blood. The receptors were sampled from a man between 65 and 85 years old with COVID-19, enrolled during active disease.

This clone was counted a single time. This chain links TRBV3-1 (or the pseudogene TRBV3-2) with TRBJ2-3, with 7 bases that match TRBD2. J was trimmed by 0 bases and V by 0 bases; bases with no gene match: 6. Per the germline V gene, CDR1 is LGHDT and CDR2 is YNNKEL (reference sequence). This CDR3 spans 17 amino acids. Written as DNA, the CDR3 is TGTGCCAGCAGCCAAGATGGGCTAGCGGCTAGCACAGATACGCAGTATTTT. This sequence encodes CASSQDGLAASTDTQYF.

The chain uses TRBV5-5 and TRBJ2-2; tentative D call: TRBD1 (6 bases). Germline CDR1 is SGHKS and CDR2 is YYEKEE (reference sequence). The ends were cut back, 4 bases at V and 12 bases at J, with 28 bases in the middle. CDR3 length: 17 amino acids. The CDR3 sequence: CASSRKLTGNSPGKLFF. CDR3 sequence (DNA): TGTGCCAGCAGCCGTAAACTTACAGGGAACTCACCGGGGAAGCTGTTTTTT.

The gene calls are TRBV6-2 or TRBV6-3 and TRBJ1-5; 7 nucleotides line up with TRBD1. After removal of 5 bases from V and 0 bases from J, the junction contained 4 bases not matched to a gene. The CDR3 covers 15 residues. Looked up from germline, CDR1 is MNHEY and CDR2 is SVGEGT. CDR3 protein: CASSRDSYSNQPQHF. CDR3 DNA sequence: TGTGCCAGCAGTCGGGACAGTTATAGCAATCAGCCCCAGCATTTT.

This sequence joins TRBV9 and TRBJ1-4, with a weak D call TRBD1 (6 bases). Germline V gene lookup returns CDR1 SGDLS and CDR2 YYNGEE. CDR3 size: 16 residues. The germline V and J ends were trimmed by 0 bases and 0 bases, with 9 bases remaining between them. The CDR3 DNA is TGTGCCAGCAGCGTAGGGGACACCTCAACTAATGAAAAACTGTTTTTT. As protein: CASSVGDTSTNEKLFF.

This chain links TRBV5-4 with TRBJ2-5, with D unclear. V lost 0 bases and J 2 bases, leaving 8 bases between the germline ends. The CDR3 sequence is 14 residues long. The V gene's germline CDR1 is SGHNT and CDR2 YYREEE (reference sequence). CDR3 DNA sequence: TGTGCCAGCAGCTTGGGGCCAGAACAAGAGACCCAGTACTTC. This translates into CASSLGPEQETQYF.

V usage is TRBV15 and J usage is TRBJ1-2; 9 positions match TRBD1. The germline V gene encodes CDR1 LNHNV and CDR2 YYDKDF (reference sequence). This CDR3 contains 13 residues. V lost 2 bases and J lost 13; bases outside the gene matches: 8. The CDR3 DNA follows: TGTGCCACCAGCAGACTGGACAGGGGCGGGTTCACCTTC. Translating gives CATSRLDRGGFTF.